A single T cell receptor beta chain is shown here with its context. CDR3 length equals 15 residues. CDR1 and CDR2 (germline): SGHTA, FQGNSA. With 5 bases clipped from V and 3 bases from J, the junction kept 3 bases outside the gene matches. This record belongs to a study of cytomegalovirus exposure and HLA in healthy donors. Researchers ran the PCR with 60 Vbeta and 13 Jbeta primers. TCRdb's table, derived via immunoSEQ multiplex PCR, lists solely in-frame clones and lacks some. The sample lists around 280,000 clones; approximately 90% were seen once. The receptor comes from a woman between 18 and 29 years old in good health and CMV-seronegative. What was sequenced was PBMCs. V and J are TRBV7-2 and TRBJ2-7; the match to TRBD2 covers 14 bases. CDR3 residues: CASSVGLAGVYEQYF. The DNA for the CDR3 is TGTGCCAGCAGCGTGGGACTAGCGGGGGTCTACGAGCAGTACTTC.